The rows below give T cell receptor beta chains drawn from one sample of a study of a mutant IDH1 vaccine in newly diagnosed glioma. These receptors have no identified antigens. TCRdb's copy holds only in-frame clones and misses some; the assay was immunoSEQ multiplex PCR. This sample yields approximately 40,000 clones, of which about 83% are seen a single time; roughly 2% belongs to the top ten. Sequenced here: PBMCs, sampled from a glioma patient whose treatment included an IDH1 peptide vaccine. Every receptor here comes from a man in his forties with glioma. Both conserved end residues are part of each CDR3. A D gene is named only where the DNA matches it firmly. Clone size is not always given. Where it is, it says once, few, many or a class for expanded clones.

TRBV6-1	14	NA	TRBJ1-1	NA	TGTGCCAGCACATTGACAGGACGGAACACTGAAGCTTTCTTT	CASTLTGRNTEAFF
TRBV11-2	12	NA	TRBJ2-1	NA	TGTGCCAGCAGCTTAGGAGTACTAGGGCGGTTCTTC	CASSLGVLGRFF
TRBV7-7	14	TRBD1	TRBJ2-7	NA	TGTGCTAGCAGTCCCGGGACAGGCGTCGAGGAGCAGTACTTC	CASSPGTGVEEQYF
TRBV4-1	14	NA	TRBJ1-1	NA	TGCGCCAGCAGCCAACGGGGATCGAACACTGAAGCTTTCTTT	CASSQRGSNTEAFF
TRBV7-8	16	TRBD1	TRBJ1-2	NA	TGTGCCAGCAGCCCGATATCTGGACAGGGGGCGTATGGCTACACCTTC	CASSPISGQGAYGYTF
TRBV14	17	NA	TRBJ2-7	once	TGTGCCAGCAGCCAATCGGCCCCGGCTAGCGCATCCTACGAGCAGTACTTC	CASSQSAPASASYEQYF
TRBV10-3	15	NA	TRBJ2-3	NA	TGTGCCACGAAACCGGGACCTAACTTCGTAGATACGCAGTATTTT	CATKPGPNFVDTQYF
TRBV7-2	15	NA	TRBJ2-1	NA	TGTGCCAGCAGCCCCTCCCCGTTAGACTACAATGAGCAGTTCTTC	CASSPSPLDYNEQFF
TRBV6-5	15	NA	TRBJ2-7	NA	TGTGCCTCAGCATGGGGGTACCAACAGGGTTACGAGCAGTACTTC	CASAWGYQQGYEQYF
TRBV7-9	14	TRBD2	TRBJ2-7	NA	TGTGCCAGCAGCCCGGGACTAGTGGGGCAAGGGCAGTACTTC	CASSPGLVGQGQYF
TRBV19	13	NA	TRBJ1-2	few	TGTGCCAGTAGTATAAGTCGGCTCTATGGCTACACCTTC	CASSISRLYGYTF
TRBV9	13	NA	TRBJ2-5	NA	TGTGCCAGCAGCGCAACAGGGTGGGAGACCCAGTACTTC	CASSATGWETQYF
TRBV25-1	15	TRBD2	TRBJ2-5	NA	TGTGCCAGCAGTGAGCGGGGGTTCCGAAAGGAGACCCAGTACTTC	CASSERGFRKETQYF
TRBV4-3	21	TRBD2	TRBJ2-2	NA	TGCGCCAGCAGCCAGAAGGACTCCGGGACTAGCGGGACCTTTAACACCGGGGAGCTGTTTTTT	CASSQKDSGTSGTFNTGELFF
TRBV25-1	14	NA	TRBJ1-2	NA	TGTGCCAGCAGTGATCCCGGGAAGATAGATGGCTACACCTTC	CASSDPGKIDGYTF
TRBV5-1	15	NA	TRBJ2-5	NA	TGCGCCAGCAGGACAAATGCTGCCATCCAAGAGACCCAGTACTTC	CASRTNAAIQETQYF
TRBV27	16	TRBD2	TRBJ2-7	medium-sized	TGTGCCAGCAGTCCACCAGGGACTAGCGGACGTCTTAAGCAGTACTTC	CASSPPGTSGRLKQYF
TRBV28	12	NA	TRBJ1-5	few	TGTGCCAGCAGTTCCTGGTCACAGCCCCAGCATTTT	CASSSWSQPQHF
TRBV6-1	12	NA	TRBJ2-1	NA	TGTGCCAGCTGTGGCGAATTTATTGAGCAGTTCTTC	CASCGEFIEQFF
TRBV6-6	15	TRBD2	TRBJ2-7	once	TGTGCCAGCAGGGTAGCGGGGCCAGGGAGGTACGAGCAGTACTTC	CASRVAGPGRYEQYF
TRBV15	15	TRBD1	TRBJ1-4	NA	TGTGCCACCAGCAGATTACAGGGGGCGGGGGAAAAACTGTTTTTT	CATSRLQGAGEKLFF
TRBV7-2	13	NA	TRBJ1-2	few	TGTGCCAGCAGCCAAGGTGGCATCTATGGCTACACCTTC	CASSQGGIYGYTF
TRBV6-5	13	NA	TRBJ2-1	NA	TGTGCCAGCAAGTCTAGCGTGGTGAATGAGCAGTTCTTC	CASKSSVVNEQFF
TRBV5-1	13	NA	TRBJ1-2	NA	TGCGCCAGCAGCTTGGTGTGGGGTGACGGCTACACCTTC	CASSLVWGDGYTF
TRBV28	14	NA	TRBJ2-3	few	TGTGCCAGCAGGATGCGCGAGATCACAGATACGCAGTATTTT	CASRMREITDTQYF
TRBV6-1	14	TRBD1	TRBJ1-1	NA	TGTGCCAGCAGCAGACAGGGAACGAACACTGAAGCTTTCTTT	CASSRQGTNTEAFF
TRBV6-6	14	NA	TRBJ2-7	NA	TGTGCCAGCAGTTATGGTCTACCTTCCTACGAGCAGTACTTC	CASSYGLPSYEQYF
TRBV6-5	14	NA	TRBJ1-2	NA	TGTGCCAGCAGTTACGATCAGGGTAATCCTGGCTACACCTTC	CASSYDQGNPGYTF
TRBV6-6	13	NA	TRBJ1-1	NA	TGTGCCAGCAATCAACAGGGCCTGCCTGGGGCTTTCTTT	CASNQQGLPGAFF
TRBV15	17	NA	TRBJ2-1	NA	TGTGCCACCAGCAGACTTTCGGCGGGTCAGCGTCGGAATGAGCAGTTCTTC	CATSRLSAGQRRNEQFF
TRBV4-2	15	NA	TRBJ2-6	NA	TGTGCCAGCAGCCAAGAAACCTCTGGGGCCAACGTCCTGACTTTC	CASSQETSGANVLTF